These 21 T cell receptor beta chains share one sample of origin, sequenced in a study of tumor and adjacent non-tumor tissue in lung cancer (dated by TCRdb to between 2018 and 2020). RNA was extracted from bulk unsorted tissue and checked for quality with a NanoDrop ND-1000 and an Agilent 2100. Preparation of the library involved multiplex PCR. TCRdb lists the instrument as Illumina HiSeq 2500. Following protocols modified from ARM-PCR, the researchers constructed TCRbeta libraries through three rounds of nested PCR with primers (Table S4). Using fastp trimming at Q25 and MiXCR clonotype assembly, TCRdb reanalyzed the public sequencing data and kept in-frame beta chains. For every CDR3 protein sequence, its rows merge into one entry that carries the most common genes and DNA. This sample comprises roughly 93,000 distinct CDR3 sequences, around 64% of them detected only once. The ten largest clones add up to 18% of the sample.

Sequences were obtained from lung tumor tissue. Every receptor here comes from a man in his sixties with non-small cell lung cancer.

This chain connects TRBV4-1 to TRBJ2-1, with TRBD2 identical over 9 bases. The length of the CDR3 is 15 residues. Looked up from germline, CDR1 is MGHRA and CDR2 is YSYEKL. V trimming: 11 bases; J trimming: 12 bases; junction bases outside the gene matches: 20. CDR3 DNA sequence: TGCGCCGGTAGCCTCTATTTTAGCGGGAGAGGTGGGCAGTTCTTC. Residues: CAGSLYFSGRGGQFF.

CDR3 nucleotide sequence: TGTGCCAGCAGCTTAGGGGGGAGTAGAAATTCACCCCTCCACTTT. This gives the protein CASSLGGSRNSPLHF. The V gene is TRBV11-2, the J gene TRBJ1-6, with a weak D call TRBD1 (5 bases). Germline-derived CDR1 and CDR2 are SGHAT and FQNNGV. V lost 1 base to trimming and J lost 7 bases, with 11 bases between them. This CDR3 spans 15 amino acids.

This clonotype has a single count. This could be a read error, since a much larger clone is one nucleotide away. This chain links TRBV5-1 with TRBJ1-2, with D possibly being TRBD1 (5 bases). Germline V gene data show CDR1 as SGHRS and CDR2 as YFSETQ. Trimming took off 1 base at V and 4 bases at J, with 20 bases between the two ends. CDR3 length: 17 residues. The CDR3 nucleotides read TGCGCCAGCAGCTTGCGGCAGGGAACTGGCGCTAGCTATGGCTACACCTTC. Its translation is CASSLRQGTGASYGYTF.

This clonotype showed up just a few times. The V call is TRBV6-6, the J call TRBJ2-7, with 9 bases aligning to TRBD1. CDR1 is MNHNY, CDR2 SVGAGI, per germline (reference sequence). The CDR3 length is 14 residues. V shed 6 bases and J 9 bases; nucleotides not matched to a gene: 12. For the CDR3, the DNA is TGTGCCAGCAGCCTTACAGGGGGCACTTCCGTGCAGTACTTC. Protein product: CASSLTGGTSVQYF.

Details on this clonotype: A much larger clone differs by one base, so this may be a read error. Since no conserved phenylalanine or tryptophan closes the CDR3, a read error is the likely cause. CDR3: CASSIAGQANNEQFL. The CDR3, as DNA: TGTGCCAGTAGTATAGCGGGACAGGCCAACAATGAGCAGTTCCTC. The chain is built from TRBV19 and TRBJ2-1; 8 bases fit TRBD1. After removal of 1 base from V and 5 bases from J, the junction contained 4 bases not matched to a gene. Per germline, CDR1 LNHDA and CDR2 SQIVND (reference sequence). The CDR3 runs to 15 residues.

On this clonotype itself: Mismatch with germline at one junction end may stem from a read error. The CDR3 DNA reads TGTGCCAGCAGGAGAGGACAGGTCCTTGGTGGCCACCCCTTC. This codes for CASRRGQVLGGHPF. The rearrangement uses TRBV6-5 and TRBJ1-2; 7 bases match TRBD1. This CDR3 is built from 14 residues. Looked up from germline, CDR1 is MNHEY and CDR2 is SVGAGI.

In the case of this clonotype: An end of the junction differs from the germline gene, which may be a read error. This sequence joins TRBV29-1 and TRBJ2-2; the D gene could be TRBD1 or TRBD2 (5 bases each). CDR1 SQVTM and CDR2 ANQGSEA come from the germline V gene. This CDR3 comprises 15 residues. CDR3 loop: CSGQEDKANTGELFF. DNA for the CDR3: TGCAGCGGTCAGGAGGACAAGGCGAACACCGGGGAACTGTTTTTT.

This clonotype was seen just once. The CDR3 is CSAIGHSVTEAFF. As DNA, the CDR3 is TGCAGTGCGATAGGTCACTCGGTCACTGAAGCTTTCTTT. V gene TRBV20-1 combines with J gene TRBJ1-1; D call uncertain. Germline CDR1 DFQATT, CDR2 SNEGSKA (reference sequence). This CDR3 is 13 amino acids long. V was trimmed by 6 bases and J by 4 bases, leaving 15 bases between them.

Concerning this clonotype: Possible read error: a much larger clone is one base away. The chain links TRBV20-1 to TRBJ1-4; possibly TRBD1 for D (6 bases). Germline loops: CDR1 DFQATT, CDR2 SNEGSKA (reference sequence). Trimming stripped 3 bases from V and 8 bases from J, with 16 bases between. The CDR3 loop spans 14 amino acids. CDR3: CSARFGQSGEKLFF. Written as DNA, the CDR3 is TGCAGTGCTAGGTTCGGACAGAGCGGAGAAAAACTGTTTTTT.

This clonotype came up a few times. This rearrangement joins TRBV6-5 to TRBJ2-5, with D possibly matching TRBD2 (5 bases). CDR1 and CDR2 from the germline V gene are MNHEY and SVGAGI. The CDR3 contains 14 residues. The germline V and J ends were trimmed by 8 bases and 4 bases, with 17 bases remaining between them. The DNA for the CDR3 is TGTGCCAGCTATGAGGGCCGATCCGGAGAGACCCAGTACTTC. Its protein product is CASYEGRSGETQYF.

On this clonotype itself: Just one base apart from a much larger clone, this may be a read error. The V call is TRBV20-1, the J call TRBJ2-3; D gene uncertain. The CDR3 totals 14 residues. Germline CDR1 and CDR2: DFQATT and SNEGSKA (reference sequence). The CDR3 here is CSAREMAWADTHYF. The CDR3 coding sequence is TGCAGTGCTAGAGAAATGGCCTGGGCCGATACGCATTATTTT.

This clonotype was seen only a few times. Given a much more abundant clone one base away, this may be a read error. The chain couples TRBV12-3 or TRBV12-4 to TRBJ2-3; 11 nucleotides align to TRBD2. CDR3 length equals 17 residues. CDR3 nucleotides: TGTGTCAGCAGTGGGACTAGCGGACACACTAGCACAGATACGCAGTATTTT. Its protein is CVSSGTSGHTSTDTQYF.

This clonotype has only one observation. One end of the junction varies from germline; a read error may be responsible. The CDR3 spells CSASPRLETFF. The CDR3 DNA sequence: TGCAGCGCCTCCCCCCGGCTTGAAACTTTCTTT. This chain uses TRBV29-1 with TRBJ1-1, with D unresolved. The CDR3 spans 11 residues. Germline-derived CDR1 and CDR2 are SQVTM and ANQGSEA.

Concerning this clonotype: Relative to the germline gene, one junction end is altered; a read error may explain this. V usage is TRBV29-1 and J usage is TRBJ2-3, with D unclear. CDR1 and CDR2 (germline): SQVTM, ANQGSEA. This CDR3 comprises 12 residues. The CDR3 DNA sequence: TGCGGCGTTGTCGGGCTCGGGGATACGCAGTATTTT. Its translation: CGVVGLGDTQYF.

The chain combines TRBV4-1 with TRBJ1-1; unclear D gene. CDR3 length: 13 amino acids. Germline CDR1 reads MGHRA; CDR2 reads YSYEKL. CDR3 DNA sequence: TGCGTGAGTAGCCAAGCTAGCAACACTGAAGCTTTCTTT. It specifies CVSSQASNTEAFF.

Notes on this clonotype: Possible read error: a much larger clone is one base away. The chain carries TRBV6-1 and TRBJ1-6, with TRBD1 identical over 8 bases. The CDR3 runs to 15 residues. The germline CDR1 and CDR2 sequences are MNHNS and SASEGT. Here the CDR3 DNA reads TGTGCCAGCAGTGAAGGTGGGACAGGCAGCGCACCCCTCCGCTTT. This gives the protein CASSEGGTGSAPLRF.

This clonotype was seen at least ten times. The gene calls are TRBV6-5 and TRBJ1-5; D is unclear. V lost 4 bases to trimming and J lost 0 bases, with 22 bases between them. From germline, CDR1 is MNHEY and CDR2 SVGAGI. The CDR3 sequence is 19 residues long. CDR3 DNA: TGTGCCAGCAGTTCAAGTCGGGCCGTACGATGGAATAGCAATCAGCCCCAGCATTTT. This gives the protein CASSSSRAVRWNSNQPQHF.

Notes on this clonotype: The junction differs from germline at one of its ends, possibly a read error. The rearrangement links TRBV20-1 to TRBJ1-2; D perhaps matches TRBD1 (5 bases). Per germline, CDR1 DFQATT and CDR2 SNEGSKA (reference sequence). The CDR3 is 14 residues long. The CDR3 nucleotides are TGCAGCGCTAGAGAAATAGGGGAGGGTGATGGCTACACCTTC. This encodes CSAREIGEGDGYTF.

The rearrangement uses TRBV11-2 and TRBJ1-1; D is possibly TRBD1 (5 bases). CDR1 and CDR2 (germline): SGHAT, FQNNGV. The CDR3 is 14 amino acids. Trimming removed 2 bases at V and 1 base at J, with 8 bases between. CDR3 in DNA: TGTGCCAGCAGCTTATGGGGGGGGAACACTGAAGCTTTCTTT. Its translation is CASSLWGGNTEAFF. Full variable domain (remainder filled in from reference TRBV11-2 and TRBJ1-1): EAGVAQSPRYKIIEKRQSVAFWCNPISGHATLYWYQQILGQGPKLLIQFQNNGVVDDSQLPKDRFSAERLKGVDSTLKIQPAKLEDSAVYLCASSLWGGNTEAFFGQGTRLTVV.

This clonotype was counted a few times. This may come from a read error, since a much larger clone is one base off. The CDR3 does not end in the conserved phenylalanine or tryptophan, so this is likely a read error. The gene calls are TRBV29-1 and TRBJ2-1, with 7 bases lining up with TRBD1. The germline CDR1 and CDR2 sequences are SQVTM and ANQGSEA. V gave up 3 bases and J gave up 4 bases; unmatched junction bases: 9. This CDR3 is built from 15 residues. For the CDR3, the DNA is TGCAGCGTTGATAGGGACAGCGAGGGGTACAATGAGCAGTTCTCC. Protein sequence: CSVDRDSEGYNEQFS.

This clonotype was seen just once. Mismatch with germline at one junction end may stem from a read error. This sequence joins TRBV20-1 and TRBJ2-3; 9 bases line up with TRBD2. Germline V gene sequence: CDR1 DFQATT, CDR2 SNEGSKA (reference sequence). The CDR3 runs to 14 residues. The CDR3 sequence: CSASPSGVQDTQYF. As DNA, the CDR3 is TGTAGTGCTAGCCCTAGCGGGGTTCAAGATACGCAGTATTTT.